Following are 26 T cell receptor beta chains from one sample sequenced in a study of blood T cell repertoires in COVID-19. Sequencing was performed with immunoSEQ multiplex PCR; in TCRdb, only in-frame clones are kept and a portion is missing. The sample lists 150,000 to 200,000 clones, nearly 90% occurring once. Sequences were obtained from PBMCs or T cells enriched from blood (not recorded which). The receptors stem from a middle-aged woman with acute COVID-19.

This clone was seen only a few times. The chain carries TRBV7-8 and TRBJ2-5; TRBD2 might be the D (6 bases). Germline assignment: CDR1 SGHVS and CDR2 FQNEAQ. V was pared by 0 bases and J by 4 bases, with 9 bases between. This CDR3 has 14 residues. The CDR3 DNA reads TGTGCCAGCAGCTTAGCCCGCGGGGTAGAGACCCAGTACTTC. Encoded protein: CASSLARGVETQYF.

The V call is TRBV11-2, the J call TRBJ2-5; D is possibly TRBD2 (5 bases). This CDR3 is 15 amino acids long. V lost 2 bases and J lost 3, with 13 bases in between. Germline CDR1 is SGHAT and CDR2 is FQNNGV. The CDR3 DNA sequence: TGTGCCAGCAGCTTATCAAATTTGAGGGAAGAGACCCAGTACTTC. It yields the protein CASSLSNLREETQYF. The whole variable domain, remainder taken from reference TRBV11-2 and TRBJ2-5, is EAGVAQSPRYKIIEKRQSVAFWCNPISGHATLYWYQQILGQGPKLLIQFQNNGVVDDSQLPKDRFSAERLKGVDSTLKIQPAKLEDSAVYLCASSLSNLREETQYFGPGTRLLVL.

The chain combines TRBV10-1 with TRBJ1-1; D is perhaps TRBD1 (6 bases). The CDR3 loop spans 14 amino acids. Trimming cost V 0 bases and J 4 bases, with 9 bases left between them. The germline V gene has CDR1 WNHNN and CDR2 SYGVQD (reference sequence). CDR3 sequence reads: CASSESGGATEAFF. Here the CDR3 DNA reads TGCGCCAGCAGTGAGTCTGGGGGGGCCACTGAAGCTTTCTTT.

This clone was seen more than once but under ten times. This chain links TRBV5-1 with TRBJ2-7; TRBD1 is a possible D gene (5 bases). V was trimmed by 0 bases and J by 1 base, leaving 11 bases between them. CDR3 length: 15 residues. CDR1 and CDR2 from the germline V gene are SGHRS and YFSETQ. The CDR3 nucleotides read TGCGCCAGCAGCTTGGGGCAGGACACGTCCTACGAGCAGTACTTC. Translated: CASSLGQDTSYEQYF.

The rearrangement links TRBV30 to TRBJ2-6, with 9 bases aligning to TRBD1. This CDR3 is built from 20 residues. V lost 0 bases, J lost 0 bases, and 12 bases stayed unmatched. Germline V gene lookup returns CDR1 GTSNPN and CDR2 SVGIG (reference sequence). The CDR3 here is CAWSVRISGQGFSGANVLTF. DNA of the CDR3: TGTGCCTGGAGTGTACGGATTTCGGGACAGGGATTCTCTGGGGCCAACGTCCTGACTTTC. The entire variable domain, with the rest obtained from reference TRBV30 and TRBJ2-6, is as follows: SQTIHQWPATLVQPVGSPLSLECTVEGTSNPNLYWYRQAAGRGLQLLFYSVGIGQISSEVPQNLSASRPQDRQFILSSKKLLLSDSGFYLCAWSVRISGQGFSGANVLTFGAGSRLTVL.

The chain joins TRBV11-2 to TRBJ1-1; TRBD1 agrees at 7 bases. V trimming: 2 bases; J trimming: 1 base; junction bases outside the gene matches: 4. CDR3 size: 15 residues. CDR1 is SGHAT, CDR2 FQNNGV, per germline. CDR3 sequence: CASSLSRTGNTEAFF. The CDR3 region has the DNA TGTGCCAGCAGCTTATCCCGGACAGGGAACACTGAAGCTTTCTTT.

This clone was detected only a few times. Other DNA sequences in this specimen translate into the identical CDR3. V gene TRBV30 combines with J gene TRBJ1-3; unclear D gene. The CDR3 is made up of 12 amino acids. The germline gives CDR1 GTSNPN, CDR2 SVGIG (reference sequence). V lost 4 bases and J 0 bases, leaving 4 bases between the germline ends. CDR3 sequence: CAWKRSGNTIYF. As DNA, the CDR3 is TGTGCCTGGAAGCGCTCTGGAAACACCATATATTTT.

This chain joins TRBV6-5 and TRBJ2-7; D not resolved. The V end lost 6 bases, the J end lost 2 bases, and 8 bases lay between the germline ends. The V gene's germline CDR1 is MNHEY and CDR2 SVGAGI. The CDR3 has 12 amino acids. Here the CDR3 DNA reads TGTGCCAGCAGGGCAGGTCCCTACGAGCAGTACTTC. Translated: CASRAGPYEQYF.

The V call is TRBV29-1, the J call TRBJ2-5, with TRBD2 as a possible D gene (6 bases). CDR1 is SQVTM and CDR2 is ANQGSEA in the germline V gene. V was clipped by 5 bases and J by 4 bases, with 17 bases between them. The CDR3 consists of 14 residues. CDR3 bases: TGCAGCGTTATAACTAGCTCCGCTCTAGAGACCCAGTACTTC. Encoded protein: CSVITSSALETQYF.

V and J are TRBV11-3 and TRBJ2-1; weak D call: TRBD2 (5 bases). V was clipped by 5 bases and J by 1 base, with 12 bases between them. CDR1 and CDR2 from the germline V gene are SGHNT and YENEEA. This CDR3 contains 15 residues. The CDR3 nucleotides read TGTGCCAGCAGCGAGGGTCGTGGATCCTACAATGAGCAGTTCTTC. Residues: CASSEGRGSYNEQFF.

The chain joins TRBV5-4 to TRBJ2-1; tentatively, D is TRBD2 (6 bases). V lost 2 bases, J lost 6 bases, and 18 bases lay in between. Germline V lookup: CDR1 SGHNT, CDR2 YYREEE (reference sequence). The CDR3 runs 16 residues. The CDR3 spells CASSFNSGSRANEQFF. The CDR3 DNA reads as TGTGCCAGCAGCTTTAATAGCGGCTCCCGGGCCAATGAGCAGTTCTTC.

The chain has TRBV2 and TRBJ2-3; D is possibly TRBD2 (5 bases). Germline values: CDR1 SNHLY, CDR2 FYNNEI. Deletions cut 9 bases from V and 1 base from J, with 14 bases between. This CDR3 comprises 14 residues. For the CDR3, the DNA is TGTGCCAGTGGGAGCCTACGGGGCACAGATACGCAGTATTTT. Translated, it gives CASGSLRGTDTQYF. Using reference TRBV2 and TRBJ2-3 for the parts outside the CDR3, the full variable domain is EPEVTQTPSHQVTQMGQEVILRCVPISNHLYFYWYRQILGQKVEFLVSFYNNEISEKSEIFDDQFSVERPDGSNFTLKIRSTKLEDSAMYFCASGSLRGTDTQYFGPGTRLTVL.

The V gene is TRBV14, the J gene TRBJ2-1, with 9 bases matching TRBD2. The V and J ends lost 2 bases and 6 bases, in that order; junction bases with no gene match: 8. The CDR3 spans 16 residues. Per germline, CDR1 SGHDN and CDR2 FVKESK. This chain's CDR3 is CASSQISSGAGNEQFF. The CDR3 DNA is TGTGCCAGCAGCCAAATTTCTAGCGGGGCGGGCAATGAGCAGTTCTTC.

The chain couples TRBV4-1 to TRBJ2-5; TRBD2 aligns across 13 bases. CDR3 size: 16 residues. The germline CDR1 and CDR2 sequences are MGHRA and YSYEKL. The V and J ends lost 3 bases and 5 bases, in that order; junction bases with no gene match: 6. CDR3 DNA: TGCGCCAGCAGCCATACTAGCGGGGGGGCCAGGGAGACCCAGTACTTC. Amino acids: CASSHTSGGARETQYF.

This clone has more than one count but fewer than ten. The genes are TRBV5-1 and TRBJ1-1; possibly TRBD1 for D (5 bases). This CDR3 contains 14 residues. V dropped 0 bases and J dropped 11 bases, with 17 bases sitting between them. CDR1 SGHRS and CDR2 YFSETQ come from the germline V gene. CDR3 nucleotides: TGCGCCAGCAGCTTGGCCGTGCGGGGGAGAGAGGCTTTCTTT. Amino acids: CASSLAVRGREAFF.

The V gene is TRBV5-1, the J gene TRBJ1-1, with a tentative D call TRBD1 (5 bases). Germline V gives CDR1 SGHRS, CDR2 YFSETQ. The CDR3 consists of 13 residues. V lost 4 bases to trimming and J lost 7 bases, with 14 bases between them. CDR3 region: CASSQMGGDEAFF. CDR3 nucleotide sequence: TGCGCCAGCAGCCAGATGGGAGGGGATGAAGCTTTCTTT. Drawing the rest from reference TRBV5-1 and TRBJ1-1, the complete variable domain is KAGVTQTPRYLIKTRGQQVTLSCSPISGHRSVSWYQQTPGQGLQFLFEYFSETQRNKGNFPGRFSGRQFSNSRSEMNVSTLELGDSALYLCASSQMGGDEAFFGQGTRLTVV.

This chain connects TRBV11-2 to TRBJ2-5, with 12 bases matching TRBD2. CDR3 length: 17 residues. With V trimmed by 1 base and J by 2 bases, 5 bases remained unmatched. Germline V gene lookup returns CDR1 SGHAT and CDR2 FQNNGV. CDR3: CASSLALAGGWQETQYF. The CDR3 bases are TGTGCCAGCAGCTTAGCACTAGCGGGGGGTTGGCAAGAGACCCAGTACTTC.

V is TRBV29-1 and J is TRBJ2-1, with D perhaps TRBD1 (7 bases). V was shortened by 3 bases and J by 6 bases, with 12 bases between the two germline ends. CDR3 length equals 13 residues. Germline V gene sequence: CDR1 SQVTM, CDR2 ANQGSEA. The CDR3 sequence: CSVEAQGGNEQFF. In DNA form, the CDR3 reads TGCAGCGTTGAGGCTCAGGGGGGCAATGAGCAGTTCTTC.

The chain uses TRBV28 and TRBJ1-2; maybe TRBD1 (5 bases). The CDR3 covers 14 residues. CDR1 and CDR2 (germline): MDHEN, SYDVKM. V was pared by 2 bases and J by 6 bases, with 13 bases between. CDR3 loop: CASSLVQGWNGYTF. CDR3 coding DNA: TGTGCCAGCAGTTTAGTGCAGGGCTGGAATGGCTACACCTTC.

The rearrangement links TRBV7-8 to TRBJ1-6; TRBD1 is a possible D gene (6 bases). V was cut by 5 bases and J by 7 bases, with 9 bases left in between. Germline CDR1 reads SGHVS; CDR2 reads FQNEAQ. This CDR3 comprises 13 residues. DNA of the CDR3: TGTGCCAGCAGCGCGGACAGCAATTCACCCCTCCACTTT. Its translation: CASSADSNSPLHF.

The chain employs TRBV5-1 and TRBJ2-7, with a weak D call TRBD2 (6 bases). Germline loops: CDR1 SGHRS, CDR2 YFSETQ. Trimming cost V 0 bases and J 2 bases, with 9 bases left between them. This CDR3 contains 14 residues. The DNA for the CDR3 is TGCGCCAGCAGCTTGGTGGGGGGAACCTACGAGCAGTACTTC. Its translation is CASSLVGGTYEQYF.

The chain is built from TRBV5-1 and TRBJ1-2, with no clear D. Trimming took 1 base from V and 6 from J, leaving 16 bases between them. This CDR3 has 15 amino acids. Germline CDR1 SGHRS, CDR2 YFSETQ. The CDR3 loop reads CASSLNALVEHGYTF. CDR3 coding DNA: TGCGCCAGCAGCTTGAATGCTTTGGTGGAGCATGGCTACACCTTC.

The rearrangement links TRBV9 to TRBJ1-2, with 7 bases matching TRBD1. This CDR3 is 16 amino acids long. With 3 bases clipped from V and 4 bases from J, the junction kept 12 bases outside the gene matches. Germline V lookup: CDR1 SGDLS, CDR2 YYNGEE. CDR3 loop: CASSGGSRDRVYGYTF. For the CDR3, the DNA is TGTGCCAGCAGCGGAGGGAGCCGGGACAGAGTCTATGGCTACACCTTC. Filled out from reference TRBV9 and TRBJ1-2, the complete variable domain reads DSGVTQTPKHLITATGQRVTLRCSPRSGDLSVYWYQQSLDQGLQFLIQYYNGEERAKGNILERFSAQQFPDLHSELNLSSLELGDSALYFCASSGGSRDRVYGYTFGSGTRLTVV.

V is TRBV3-1 (or the pseudogene TRBV3-2) and J is TRBJ2-2; D is uncertain. Trimming took off 0 bases at V and 0 bases at J, with 11 bases between the two ends. CDR3 length equals 17 residues. CDR1 LGHDT and CDR2 YNNKEL come from the germline V gene (reference sequence). The CDR3 spells CASSQELPSSNTGELFF. In DNA form, the CDR3 reads TGTGCCAGCAGCCAAGAACTCCCGTCCTCGAACACCGGGGAGCTGTTTTTT.

The J gene is TRBJ2-2, the V gene TRBV6-5; 8 nucleotides match TRBD1. V gave up 6 bases and J gave up 1 base; unmatched junction bases: 4. Germline V gives CDR1 MNHEY, CDR2 SVGAGI. This CDR3 is built from 15 residues. CDR3 region: CASRNRGENTGELFF. CDR3 in DNA: TGTGCCAGCAGAAACAGGGGGGAGAACACCGGGGAGCTGTTTTTT.

For the CDR3, the DNA is TGCGCCAGCAGCCAAGCTAGCGGGAGGGCTGTTGAGCAGTTCTTC. Translating it yields CASSQASGRAVEQFF. This rearrangement joins TRBV4-3 to TRBJ2-1; 12 bases match TRBD2. Germline values: CDR1 LGHNA, CDR2 YSLEER. Trimming removed 1 base from V and 9 bases from J; junction bases left unmatched: 4. CDR3 length equals 15 residues.